The 18 T cell receptor beta chains in this list originate from one sample, sequenced in a study of T cell repertoires in cytomegalovirus infection. TCRdb recomputed calls from the reads with MiXCR, one row per CDR3 protein. This table has roughly 130,000 distinct CDR3 sequences, roughly a quarter appearing once. For these receptors, no antigen is known. The sequenced sample was PBMCs, sequenced either directly or after in vitro stimulation (not recorded which). Receptor source: a human donor in good health (CMV status not recorded). Some clones in this sample may be carry-over from other donors' samples.

This clonotype was seen a handful of times. The chain joins TRBV29-1 to TRBJ2-3; 12 nucleotides line up with TRBD2. Germline V gene sequence: CDR1 SQVTM, CDR2 ANQGSEA. V trimming: 2 bases; J trimming: 3 bases; junction bases outside the gene matches: 12. The CDR3 has 18 residues. CDR3 in DNA: TGCAGCGTTGAATCGGGGCTAGCGGGAGGGAGAATAACAGATACGCAGTATTTT. This translates into CSVESGLAGGRITDTQYF.

This clonotype showed up just a few times. The rearrangement joins TRBV12-3 or TRBV12-4 to TRBJ2-1; a possible D gene is TRBD2 (6 bases). V dropped 6 bases and J dropped 9 bases, with 21 bases sitting between them. The CDR3 extends over 15 amino acids. In DNA, the CDR3 is TGTGCCAGCAGCCCCCGGGAGTATTCGGGCAGTGAGCAGTTCTTC. This translates into CASSPREYSGSEQFF.

The J gene is TRBJ2-6, the V gene TRBV7-8; tentatively, D is TRBD1 (6 bases). CDR1 is SGHVS, CDR2 FQNEAQ, per germline. V was trimmed by 10 bases and J by 1 base, leaving 11 bases between them. This CDR3 has 14 residues. In DNA form, the CDR3 reads TGTGCCACTCAACAGGGATCTGGGGCCAACGTCCTGACTTTC. Protein: CATQQGSGANVLTF.

This clonotype was recorded at least ten times. The chain employs TRBV7-2 and TRBJ2-1; no clear D gene. From germline, CDR1 is SGHTA and CDR2 FQGNSA. The CDR3 extends over 14 amino acids. Trimming took 1 base from V and 8 from J, leaving 12 bases between them. In DNA form, the CDR3 reads TGTGCCAGCAGCTTAGATGGGGTTTTGGATGAGCAGTTCTTC. Its translation: CASSLDGVLDEQFF.

This clonotype was seen only a few times. The chain combines TRBV9 with TRBJ2-3; 8 bases are shared with TRBD2. V was clipped by 0 bases and J by 0 bases; unmatched bases: 12. Germline CDR1 reads SGDLS; CDR2 reads YYNGEE. The CDR3 has 19 amino acids. The DNA of the CDR3 is TGTGCCAGCAGCGTAGCCCCTCGACTAGCGACTACTAGCACAGATACGCAGTATTTT. As protein: CASSVAPRLATTSTDTQYF.

Only a few counts were recorded for this clonotype. The rearrangement joins TRBV28 to TRBJ2-1; perhaps TRBD2 as D (6 bases). This CDR3 has 15 amino acids. Germline CDR1 MDHEN, CDR2 SYDVKM. V gave up 6 bases and J gave up 6 bases, with 18 bases separating them. CDR3 region: CASRPAGRMGNEQFF. In nucleotides, the CDR3 is TGTGCCAGCAGACCCGCCGGGAGAATGGGCAATGAGCAGTTCTTC.

This sequence joins TRBV12-3 or TRBV12-4 and TRBJ2-3, with D perhaps assigned TRBD1 or TRBD2 (6 bases each). The CDR3 length is 15 residues. Trimming took 6 bases from V and 5 from J, leaving 18 bases between them. The CDR3 bases are TGTGCCAGCAGCCGCGGGACACTCACGGGAGATACGCAGTATTTT. Residues: CASSRGTLTGDTQYF.

The chain has TRBV20-1 and TRBJ2-3; 7 bases map to TRBD1. Germline trimming cut 2 bases from V and 2 bases from J; bases unmatched to any gene: 1. This CDR3 is built from 13 residues. Germline V gene sequence: CDR1 DFQATT, CDR2 SNEGSKA (reference sequence). Here the CDR3 reads CSARKGATDTQYF. The CDR3 coding sequence is TGCAGTGCTAGAAAGGGGGCCACAGATACGCAGTATTTT.

This clonotype was recorded many times. V and J are TRBV2 and TRBJ2-5, with TRBD2 matching 10 bases. This CDR3 comprises 14 residues. The germline V gene encodes CDR1 SNHLY and CDR2 FYNNEI. The J segment lost 5 bases and the V segment lost 9 bases, leaving 9 bases of the junction unmatched. CDR3 protein: CASSAGGPVETQYF. The CDR3 bases are TGTGCCAGTTCAGCGGGAGGGCCGGTTGAGACCCAGTACTTC.

This clonotype appeared a few times. J is TRBJ1-1 and V is TRBV7-9; D is unclear. The CDR3 length is 11 residues. Germline V gene sequence: CDR1 SEHNR, CDR2 FQNEAQ (reference sequence). The V and J ends lost 2 bases and 6 bases respectively, with 4 bases between them. CDR3 in DNA: TGTGCCAGCAGCTTACATCCTGAAGCTTTCTTT. Its protein product is CASSLHPEAFF.

This clonotype was seen only a few times. The V gene is TRBV28, the J gene TRBJ2-7; D is undetermined. Germline V gene data show CDR1 as MDHEN and CDR2 as SYDVKM. The CDR3 consists of 14 residues. Between the trimmed V and J ends, which lost 3 bases and 0 bases, there was a span of 9 bases. CDR3 region: CASSFPAYSYEQYF. The CDR3 DNA is TGTGCCAGCAGTTTCCCCGCTTACTCCTACGAGCAGTACTTC.

This clonotype occurred many times. The V call is TRBV6-5, the J call TRBJ2-7; 7 positions match TRBD1. The CDR3 is made up of 17 amino acids. The V segment lost 0 bases and the J segment 1 base; nucleotides outside the gene matches: 9. The germline gives CDR1 MNHEY, CDR2 SVGAGI. The CDR3 is CASSYSTTGSSSYEQYF. CDR3 in DNA: TGTGCCAGCAGTTACTCCACGACAGGGTCCTCTTCCTACGAGCAGTACTTC.

The chain carries TRBV6-2 or TRBV6-3 and TRBJ2-5; 9 bases are a match to TRBD2. The V and J ends lost 9 bases and 5 bases, in that order; junction bases with no gene match: 13. Germline CDR1 is MNHEY and CDR2 is SVGEGT. The CDR3 length is 15 residues. CDR3 DNA: TGTGCCAGTAACCTAGCGGGACCCTACGCGGAGACCCAGTACTTC. This codes for CASNLAGPYAETQYF.

In this sample, this clonotype turned up a few times. DNA of the CDR3: TGTGCCAGCAGCTCCCTTCAGGGGCGCAGGGGAGAGACCCAGTACTTC. Translation gives CASSSLQGRRGETQYF. The chain recombines TRBV11-2 with TRBJ2-5; tentative D call: TRBD1 (6 bases). V lost 4 bases and J lost 4, with 19 bases in between. CDR1 is SGHAT, CDR2 FQNNGV, per germline. The CDR3 runs to 16 residues.

The chain joins TRBV28 to TRBJ2-5, with 11 bases that match TRBD2. The V and J ends lost 6 bases and 0 bases, in that order; junction bases with no gene match: 9. Germline assignment: CDR1 MDHEN and CDR2 SYDVKM. The CDR3 loop spans 17 amino acids. The CDR3 nucleotides read TGTGCCAGCAGCCCTGACCGACTAGCGGGGTACCAAGAGACCCAGTACTTC. This sequence encodes CASSPDRLAGYQETQYF. Filled out from reference TRBV28 and TRBJ2-5, the complete variable domain reads DVKVTQSSRYLVKRTGEKVFLECVQDMDHENMFWYRQDPGLGLRLIYFSYDVKMKEKGDIPEGYSVSREKKERFSLILESASTNQTSMYLCASSPDRLAGYQETQYFGPGTRLLVL.

Only a few counts were recorded for this clonotype. The CDR3 loop is CSVGFSGQGFQAFF. CDR3 sequence (DNA): TGCAGCGTTGGGTTTAGCGGGCAGGGCTTCCAAGCTTTCTTT. V usage is TRBV29-1 and J usage is TRBJ1-1; tentative D call: TRBD1 (5 bases). CDR1 and CDR2 from the germline V gene are SQVTM and ANQGSEA. The CDR3 is 14 amino acids. V was cut by 4 bases and J by 9 bases, with 21 bases left in between.

V usage is TRBV7-2 and J usage is TRBJ2-5; D gene ambiguous. The CDR3 is 14 amino acids. V was trimmed by 6 bases and J by 5 bases, leaving 16 bases between them. Germline V CDR1 and CDR2: SGHTA, FQGNSA. The CDR3 bases are TGTGCCAGCAGTTCTACAAGGGTGTCGGAGACCCAGTACTTC. It encodes CASSSTRVSETQYF.

The rearrangement joins TRBV6-5 to TRBJ1-2, with a weak D call TRBD1 (5 bases). The germline V gene encodes CDR1 MNHEY and CDR2 SVGAGI. V shed 0 bases and J shed 3 bases, with 11 bases lying between them. This CDR3 has 15 amino acids. CDR3 nucleotides: TGTGCCAGCAGTTACTCGTTTCAGGGACACTATGGCTACACCTTC. Translating gives CASSYSFQGHYGYTF.